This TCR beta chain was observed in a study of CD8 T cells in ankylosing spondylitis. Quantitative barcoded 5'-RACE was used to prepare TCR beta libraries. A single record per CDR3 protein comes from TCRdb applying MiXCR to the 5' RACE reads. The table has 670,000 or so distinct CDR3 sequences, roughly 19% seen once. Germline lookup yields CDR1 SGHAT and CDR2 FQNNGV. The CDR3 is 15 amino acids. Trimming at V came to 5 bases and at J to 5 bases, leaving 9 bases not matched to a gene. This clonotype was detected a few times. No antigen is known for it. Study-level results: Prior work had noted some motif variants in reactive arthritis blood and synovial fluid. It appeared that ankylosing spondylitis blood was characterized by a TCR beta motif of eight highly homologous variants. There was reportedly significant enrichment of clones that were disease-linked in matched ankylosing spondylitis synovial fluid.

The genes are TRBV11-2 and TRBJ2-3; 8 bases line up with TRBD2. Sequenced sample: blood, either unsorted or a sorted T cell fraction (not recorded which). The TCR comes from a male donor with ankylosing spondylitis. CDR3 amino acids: CASSRLGLDGDTQYF. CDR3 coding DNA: TGTGCCAGCAGCCGCCTGGGACTAGATGGAGATACGCAGTATTTT.